What follows are 27 T cell receptor beta chains derived from one specimen sequenced in a study of human T cells and chemical hapten exposure. As to time point: patch test 1, 2 weeks after DPC sensitization. Treatment denoted: therapeutic diphenylcyclopropenone sensitization with weekly scalp DPC. TCRdb re-analysed the RACE reads in MiXCR, keeping a single row per CDR3 protein. Here the sample spans 75,000 to 100,000 distinct CDR3 sequences, roughly 12% being singletons. The specimen comprised whole blood, sampled in connection with sensitization to the hapten diphenylcyclopropenone (DPC). The origin of the receptors is a woman in her thirties or forties with alopecia areata. Some clones in this sample may be carry-over from other donors' samples.

This chain links TRBV10-1 with TRBJ1-6; possibly TRBD1 for D (5 bases). The germline CDR1 and CDR2 sequences are WNHNN and SYGVQD (reference sequence). This CDR3 has 14 amino acids. The V end lost 7 bases, the J end lost 10 bases, and 17 bases lay between the germline ends. CDR3 sequence (DNA): TGCGCCAGCACCGATTGGAGAGGGGAATCACCCCTCCACTTT. Translated: CASTDWRGESPLHF.

This clonotype was observed a handful of times. This chain links TRBV7-8 with TRBJ2-1; D gene uncertain. This CDR3 region has 15 residues. V dropped 4 bases and J dropped 3 bases, with 13 bases sitting between them. Germline CDR1 SGHVS, CDR2 FQNEAQ. The CDR3 is CASSSPNSVYNEQFF. CDR3 nucleotides: TGTGCCAGCAGCTCCCCCAATTCCGTCTACAATGAGCAGTTCTTC.

The chain employs TRBV20-1 and TRBJ2-2, with D maybe TRBD2 (6 bases). Trimming shortened V by 1 base and J by 3 bases, and 12 bases separated the two germline ends. The CDR3 covers 15 residues. From germline, CDR1 is DFQATT and CDR2 SNEGSKA (reference sequence). CDR3 region: CSARATGLYTGELFF. The CDR3 nucleotides read TGCAGTGCTAGAGCAACGGGACTTTACACCGGGGAGCTGTTTTTT.

This clonotype was counted ten times or more. The chain recombines TRBV6-4 with TRBJ2-2; D gene ambiguous. The V gene lost 0 bases and the J gene lost 2 bases, with 10 bases spanning the gap. CDR1 MRHNA and CDR2 SNTAGT come from the germline V gene. The CDR3 consists of 16 residues. The CDR3 DNA follows: TGTGCCAGCAGTGACTCGCCAGGAGTCAACACCGGGGAGCTGTTTTTT. Protein: CASSDSPGVNTGELFF.

This clonotype was observed a few times. CDR3 DNA: TGTGCCAGCAGCCCCCGGGGGAGGGGAGCAACTAATGAAAAACTGTTTTTT. As protein: CASSPRGRGATNEKLFF. The V call is TRBV7-2, the J call TRBJ1-4; tentatively, D is TRBD1 (5 bases). Trimming stripped 5 bases from V and 0 bases from J, with 16 bases between. CDR1 SGHTA and CDR2 FQGNSA come from the germline V gene. CDR3 length: 17 amino acids.

This clonotype was counted ten times or more. The gene calls are TRBV29-1 and TRBJ2-3, with D possibly TRBD1 on 6 matching bases. The CDR3 covers 13 residues. The V gene lost 7 bases and the J gene lost 0 bases, with 11 bases spanning the gap. Germline V gives CDR1 SQVTM, CDR2 ANQGSEA. CDR3 protein: CSGTTGSTDTQYF. CDR3 DNA: TGCAGCGGAACAACAGGGAGCACAGATACGCAGTATTTT.

The table lists this clonotype with many counts. V gene TRBV5-8 combines with J gene TRBJ2-1, with 7 bases identical to TRBD2. With V trimmed by 2 bases and J by 1 base, 3 bases remained unmatched. CDR1 SGHTS and CDR2 YDEGEE come from the germline V gene. The CDR3 totals 15 residues. The CDR3 DNA is TGTGCCAGCAGCTTCGCGGGAGCGTCCTACAATGAGCAGTTCTTC. This translates into CASSFAGASYNEQFF.

This clonotype was observed at least ten times. The rearrangement joins TRBV6-2 or TRBV6-3 to TRBJ2-7, with TRBD2 matching 10 bases. The CDR3 is made up of 14 amino acids. CDR1 is MNHEY and CDR2 is SVGEGT in the germline V gene. V was pared by 6 bases and J by 2 bases, with 4 bases of the junction left unmatched. The CDR3 sequence is CASRTGTSAYEQYF. CDR3 sequence (DNA): TGTGCCAGCAGGACCGGGACTAGCGCCTACGAGCAGTACTTC.

The chain is built from TRBV7-8 and TRBJ2-5, with D perhaps matching TRBD2 (5 bases). Germline loops: CDR1 SGHVS, CDR2 FQNEAQ. The V end was cut by 0 bases, the J end by 12 bases, with 14 bases between. CDR3 length: 13 residues. DNA for the CDR3: TGTGCCAGCAGCTTAGCGCGAAGTCAGGAGGAGTACTTC. Translating it yields CASSLARSQEEYF.

J is TRBJ2-7 and V is TRBV29-1; D might be TRBD2 (5 bases). CDR3 length: 13 amino acids. V was trimmed by 4 bases and J by 2 bases, leaving 12 bases between them. Germline V gene data show CDR1 as SQVTM and CDR2 as ANQGSEA. The CDR3 DNA sequence: TGCAGCGTTGTACGGGGTGAGACCTACGAGCAGTACTTC. Protein: CSVVRGETYEQYF.

This clonotype was detected many times. This chain links TRBV6-4 with TRBJ2-1, with D possibly being TRBD1 (5 bases). This CDR3 has 15 amino acids. Germline V gene sequence: CDR1 MRHNA, CDR2 SNTAGT. V was trimmed by 6 bases and J by 0 bases, leaving 12 bases between them. As DNA, the CDR3 is TGTGCCAGCAGCCGTGGACACAGCTCCTACAATGAGCAGTTCTTC. The encoded protein is CASSRGHSSYNEQFF.

This clonotype has a count of ten or more. The chain joins TRBV28 to TRBJ2-2; 7 bases fit TRBD1. The CDR3 length is 15 residues. Germline CDR1 and CDR2: MDHEN and SYDVKM. With 5 bases clipped from V and 6 bases from J, the junction kept 9 bases outside the gene matches. CDR3 nucleotide sequence: TGTGCCAGCAGTCCCCCCAGACAGGGCGCCGGGGAGCTGTTTTTT. Amino acids: CASSPPRQGAGELFF. The full variable domain, completed using reference TRBV28 and TRBJ2-2, is DVKVTQSSRYLVKRTGEKVFLECVQDMDHENMFWYRQDPGLGLRLIYFSYDVKMKEKGDIPEGYSVSREKKERFSLILESASTNQTSMYLCASSPPRQGAGELFFGEGSRLTVL.

V gene TRBV5-4 combines with J gene TRBJ1-2, with D possibly matching TRBD1 (6 bases). CDR1 and CDR2 from the germline V gene are SGHNT and YYREEE (reference sequence). The CDR3 length is 14 residues. V was clipped by 4 bases and J by 4 bases, with 14 bases between them. The CDR3 DNA sequence: TGTGCCAGCAGCCTCTCCGACAGGTCCTATGGCTACACCTTC. Residues: CASSLSDRSYGYTF.

V and J are TRBV5-1 and TRBJ1-2; 8 bases are a match to TRBD1. V lost 4 bases and J lost 5; bases outside the gene matches: 10. The CDR3 totals 15 residues. CDR1 and CDR2 from the germline V gene are SGHRS and YFSETQ. CDR3 coding DNA: TGCGCCAGCAGCCCAGACAGGGGAGTCGTATATGGCTACACCTTC. Its protein is CASSPDRGVVYGYTF.

This clonotype was seen a handful of times. The rearrangement uses TRBV11-1 and TRBJ2-7; 9 nucleotides match TRBD2. The CDR3 is made up of 15 amino acids. The junction had 5 bases not matched to a gene; V was cut back by 5 bases and J by 0 bases. Germline-derived CDR1 and CDR2 are SGHAT and FQDESV (reference sequence). CDR3 nucleotide sequence: TGTGCCAGCAGCCATAGCGGGGGAAGCTCCTACGAGCAGTACTTC. This sequence encodes CASSHSGGSSYEQYF.

The chain carries TRBV6-6 and TRBJ2-1; D possibly corresponds to TRBD2 (6 bases). The V end lost 6 bases, the J end lost 2 bases, and 14 bases lay between the germline ends. Germline loops: CDR1 MNHNY, CDR2 SVGAGI (reference sequence). This CDR3 contains 15 residues. This CDR3 reads CASRGGGIAYNEQFF. CDR3 coding DNA: TGTGCCAGCAGAGGTGGGGGGATCGCCTACAATGAGCAGTTCTTC.

This clonotype was detected a few times. This rearrangement joins TRBV30 to TRBJ2-3; a weak D match, TRBD2 (6 bases). Germline V gives CDR1 GTSNPN, CDR2 SVGIG (reference sequence). The CDR3 has 16 amino acids. Deletions cut 5 bases from V and 1 base from J, with 19 bases between. The CDR3 reads CAWEKIAAAGTDTQYF. CDR3 nucleotide sequence: TGTGCCTGGGAGAAAATAGCGGCAGCCGGCACAGATACGCAGTATTTT.

This chain connects TRBV6-2 or TRBV6-3 to TRBJ2-7; D assignment may be TRBD1 or TRBD2 (5 bases each). The V gene's germline CDR1 is MNHEY and CDR2 SVGEGT. The CDR3 length is 14 residues. V shed 6 bases and J shed 3 bases, with 15 bases lying between them. The CDR3 DNA follows: TGTGCCAGCAGAAAACGGGGCAGAGGCTACGAGCAGTACTTC. Encoded protein: CASRKRGRGYEQYF.

Many counts were recorded for this clonotype. This rearrangement joins TRBV3-1 to TRBJ2-7; 7 bases line up with TRBD2. Germline assignment: CDR1 LGHDT and CDR2 YNNKEL (reference sequence). V dropped 4 bases and J dropped 5; count of bases not matched to a gene: 8. The CDR3 extends over 14 amino acids. CDR3 region: CASSRAGRADEQYF. The CDR3 nucleotides read TGTGCCAGCAGCCGAGCGGGGAGGGCGGACGAGCAGTACTTC.

The table lists this clonotype with a few counts. The chain joins TRBV28 to TRBJ1-5, with 7 bases lining up with TRBD1. Unmatched junction bases numbered 8, after V lost 5 bases and J lost 7 bases. Germline V gene lookup returns CDR1 MDHEN and CDR2 SYDVKM. The CDR3 has 14 amino acids. The CDR3 DNA sequence: TGTGCCAGCAGTGGGGAGGGGGCATGGCAGCCCCAGCATTTT. As protein: CASSGEGAWQPQHF.

CDR3 in DNA: TGTGCCAGCAGGGTGACAGCTTATAATTCACCCCTCCACTTT. Translating it yields CASRVTAYNSPLHF. The chain combines TRBV28 with TRBJ1-6; TRBD1 is a possible D gene (5 bases). This CDR3 spans 14 amino acids. With 6 bases removed from V and 4 bases from J, the gap between germline ends came to 10 bases. The V gene's germline CDR1 is MDHEN and CDR2 SYDVKM.

This clonotype has at least ten counts. This rearrangement joins TRBV18 to TRBJ2-7, with TRBD2 matching 11 bases. The CDR3 sequence is 15 residues long. J lost 0 bases, V lost 4 bases, and 2 bases had no gene match. CDR1 and CDR2 (germline): KGHSH, LQKENI. The DNA for the CDR3 is TGTGCCAGCTCACGAGGACTAGCGGGCTCCTACGAGCAGTACTTC. It yields the protein CASSRGLAGSYEQYF.

This clonotype was observed at least ten times. This sequence joins TRBV6-5 and TRBJ2-3, with 8 bases lining up with TRBD2. Trimming took 5 bases from V and 8 from J; bases not matched to a gene: 18. The CDR3 is 17 amino acids. Per the germline V gene, CDR1 is MNHEY and CDR2 is SVGAGI. The CDR3 protein is CASSARGRGAIGGTQYF. The CDR3, as DNA: TGTGCCAGCAGTGCCAGAGGGCGGGGGGCGATTGGAGGTACGCAGTATTTT.

This clonotype has only a few counts. The chain couples TRBV19 to TRBJ2-6; D is unresolved. The V and J ends lost 5 bases and 1 base respectively, with 12 bases between them. The germline CDR1 and CDR2 sequences are LNHDA and SQIVND (reference sequence). CDR3 length: 16 residues. The CDR3 here is CASSPSFGSGANVLTF. In DNA form, the CDR3 reads TGTGCCAGTAGTCCTTCCTTTGGGTCTGGGGCCAACGTCCTGACTTTC.

The V call is TRBV7-8, the J call TRBJ2-1; D may be TRBD1 or TRBD2 (5 bases each). Per germline, CDR1 SGHVS and CDR2 FQNEAQ. This CDR3 comprises 14 residues. V was clipped by 5 bases and J by 10 bases, with 18 bases between them. The CDR3 region is CASSPGPTLGEQFF. Here the CDR3 DNA reads TGTGCCAGCAGCCCGGGACCAACCCTCGGAGAGCAGTTCTTC.

The chain links TRBV5-1 to TRBJ2-2; tentative D call: TRBD2 (6 bases). The CDR3 runs 15 residues. The germline gives CDR1 SGHRS, CDR2 YFSETQ. V lost 4 bases and J 4 bases, leaving 14 bases between the germline ends. The DNA for the CDR3 is TGCGCCAGCAGCCTATCAGGAGGGCGCACCGGGGAGCTGTTTTTT. Translated: CASSLSGGRTGELFF.

This clonotype was seen at least ten times. The chain is built from TRBV28 and TRBJ2-1, with D perhaps given as TRBD1 or TRBD2 (5 bases each). With 3 bases removed from V and 6 bases from J, the gap between germline ends came to 18 bases. CDR1 is MDHEN, CDR2 SYDVKM, per germline. This CDR3 comprises 16 residues. The CDR3, as DNA: TGTGCCAGCAGTTTTGTCCTTGACTCGAGGGGCAATGAGCAGTTCTTC. Protein sequence: CASSFVLDSRGNEQFF. Looking up the rest from reference TRBV28 and TRBJ2-1 gives the full variable domain: DVKVTQSSRYLVKRTGEKVFLECVQDMDHENMFWYRQDPGLGLRLIYFSYDVKMKEKGDIPEGYSVSREKKERFSLILESASTNQTSMYLCASSFVLDSRGNEQFFGPGTRLTVL.